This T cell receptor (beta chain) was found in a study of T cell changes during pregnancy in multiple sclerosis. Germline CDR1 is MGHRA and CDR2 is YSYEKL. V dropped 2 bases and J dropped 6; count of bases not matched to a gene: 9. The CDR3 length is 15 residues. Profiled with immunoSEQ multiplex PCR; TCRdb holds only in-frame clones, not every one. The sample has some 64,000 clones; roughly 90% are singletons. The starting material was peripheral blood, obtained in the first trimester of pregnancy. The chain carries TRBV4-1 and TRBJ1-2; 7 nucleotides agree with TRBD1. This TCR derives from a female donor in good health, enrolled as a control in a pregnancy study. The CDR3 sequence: CASSQSQGVLDGYTF. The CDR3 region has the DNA TGCGCCAGCAGCCAATCGCAGGGGGTCCTCGATGGCTACACCTTC.